The entry that follows covers one T cell receptor (beta chain) sequence. This clonotype was found many times. Its cognate antigen has yet to be identified. No much larger clone is present one base from it, and per-base qualities are unavailable. These data belong to a study of Graves' ophthalmopathy and Graves' hyperthyroidism (dated by TCRdb to the late 2010s). Study-level background: Peripheral blood was collected at initial diagnosis, prior to any treatment. To tell Graves' ophthalmopathy apart from Graves' hyperthyroidism, and to predict which patients would progress to ophthalmopathy, the study relied on TCR beta repertoire signatures. In total, 135 blood samples were TCR-sequenced: 40 to 45 ophthalmopathy, some 75 hyperthyroidism and roughly 17 hyperthyroidism-to-ophthalmopathy patients. To explore V-J signatures that separate ophthalmopathy from hyperthyroidism, a discovery set of about a hundred patients was enrolled, consisting of 43 with ophthalmopathy and around 60 with stable hyperthyroidism. An independent validation cohort comprised 18 hyperthyroidism patients and some 16 patients who later progressed from hyperthyroidism to ophthalmopathy. In five to seven hyperthyroidism patients, the T-cell repertoire of thyroid tissue was compared with the T-cell repertoire of blood. Following sampling, methimazole starting at 30 mg daily was administered to hyperthyroidism patients, and high-dose intravenous methylprednisolone was administered to ophthalmopathy patients.

From a lookup of the germline V gene, CDR1 and CDR2 are MDHEN and SYDVKM. V drops 4 bases and J drops 0 bases, leaving 7 bases in between. Reading from cysteine to phenylalanine, the CDR3 counts 13 amino acids. Only the CDR3 DNA is retained, 39 bases long and in frame from the first base. TCR beta CDR3 regions were amplified from RNA transcripts for repertoire sequencing. HTBI primers and the Qiagen OneStep RT-PCR kit were used in a first-round RT-PCR, which was followed by a second-round multiplex PCR, size selection and purification. Libraries were sequenced on an Illumina HiSeq2000 using paired-end 100 bp reads. In the source study's methods: SOAPnuke was used to process the reads, removing any read that contained adapters or uncalled bases, had a mean Phred below 15, or lacked an exact match to the constant primer or identifier. COPE v1.2.5 was used to merge high-quality paired reads. Clonotypes were defined as unique nucleotide sequences and were aligned to IMGT TRB V, D and J references using MiTCR v1.1. The analysis was limited to V-J combinations with a frequency above 0.0001, which together covered just over 98% of the repertoires. For each V-J combination, a TCR clonal expansion and chaos score was defined as the ratio of F50 clonal expansion to chaos observed in the TCRdist matrix. Welch's t-statistics and random forest were used to reduce features to about a dozen V-J combinations, which were fed into a naive Bayes classifier. Thyroid-blood repertoire similarity was quantified with the Morisita-Horn index. TCRdb reanalyzed the raw reads on its own, using fastp at Q25 for trimming and MiXCR for clone calling, and kept in-frame beta chains. Each entry merges the rows of one CDR3 protein and shows their most common DNA and genes. None of the V and J calls come from the authors' own analysis; TCRdb made them. The sample yields more than 300,000 distinct CDR3 sequences; about 18% were counted once. 2% to 2.5% of the sample rests with the top ten.

Study-wide findings and limitations: In validation, the model predicted ophthalmopathy progression with 55% to 71% sensitivity and around 72% specificity; 12 predicted patients were CT-confirmed with GO in a median of 6.5 months. In cross-validation, the 13-signature model distinguished ophthalmopathy from stable hyperthyroidism with roughly 90% sensitivity and about 84% specificity, and in the test set the corresponding values were around 78% and 73%. No statistical method was used to set the sample size in advance, and the investigators knew which group each participant was assigned to. Most of the expanded thyroid clonotypes with a frequency above 0.001 were also detected in blood, and it was suggested that the thyroid immune response may be reflected by blood repertoires.

Stable hyperthyroidism was defined as no progression to ophthalmopathy within 18 months of follow-up. Hyperthyroidism patients were newly diagnosed, were aged 18 to 65 years, and had a disease duration under 2 months. Patients with other autoimmune diseases, uncontrolled infections, pregnancy or lactation were excluded. Clinical symptoms, serum thyroxine, TRAb, thyroid ultrasound and orbital computed tomography were used for diagnosis. Ficoll-Paque density gradient centrifugation was used to isolate PBMCs from approximately 10 ml of fresh peripheral blood. Total RNA was extracted with Trizol reagent and quality-checked on an Agilent 2100 Bioanalyzer.

The chain is assembled from TRBV28 and TRBJ2-7; a confident D gene designation cannot be given. The receptor comes from an adult woman with stable Graves' hyperthyroidism. Sequenced material: peripheral blood. The nucleotide sequence reads as follows: TGTGCCAGCAGTTCTGTAAACTCCTACGAGCAGTACTTC. Translated, this gives CASSSVNSYEQYF.